The entry that follows covers one TCR beta chain sequence. Clones were sequenced by immunoSEQ multiplex PCR, and TCRdb holds only the in-frame ones, with some missing. This sample has about 89,000 clones; approximately 80% occur once, and the top ten carry roughly 53%. The data stem from a study of blood T cell repertoires in COVID-19. The CDR3 runs 14 residues. The V and J ends lost 5 bases and 4 bases, in that order; junction bases with no gene match: 6. Germline CDR1 is MDHEN and CDR2 is SYDVKM. This clonotype was sampled from a human donor in a cohort sampled during active COVID-19. The chain combines TRBV28 with TRBJ1-1, with 8 bases that match TRBD1. The specimen was peripheral blood. The CDR3 loop reads CASSPWDRTTEAFF. The CDR3 DNA reads TGTGCCAGCAGTCCCTGGGACAGGACCACTGAAGCTTTCTTT.